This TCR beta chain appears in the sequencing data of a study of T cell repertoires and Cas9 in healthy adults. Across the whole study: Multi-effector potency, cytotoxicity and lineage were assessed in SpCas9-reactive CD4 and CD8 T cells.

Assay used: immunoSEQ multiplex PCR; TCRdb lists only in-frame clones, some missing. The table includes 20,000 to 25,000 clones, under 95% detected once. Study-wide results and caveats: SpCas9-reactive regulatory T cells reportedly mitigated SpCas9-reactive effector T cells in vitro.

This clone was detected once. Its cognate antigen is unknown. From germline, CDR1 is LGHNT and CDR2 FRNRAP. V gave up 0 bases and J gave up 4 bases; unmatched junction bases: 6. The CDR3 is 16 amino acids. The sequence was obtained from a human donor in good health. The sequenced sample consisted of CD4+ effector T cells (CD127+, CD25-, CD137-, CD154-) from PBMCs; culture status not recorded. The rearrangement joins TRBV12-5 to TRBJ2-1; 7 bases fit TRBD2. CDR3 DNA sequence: TGTGCTAGTGGTTTGGTGGCCAGCGGGGTATACAATGAGCAGTTCTTC. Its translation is CASGLVASGVYNEQFF.